This paragraph reports one TCR beta chain. Its specificity is unknown. The data derive from a study of early T cells in non-severe SARS-CoV-2 infection. Study-level results: VDJdb matching, biased toward anti-spike CD8 responses, missed private and CD4 specificities.

Unique molecular identifiers were added to individual cDNA molecules. Each CDR3 protein gets one entry after TCRdb re-called the 5' RACE reads with MiXCR. The table records more than 60,000 distinct CDR3 sequences, around 12% of them present only once. The sequenced sample was whole blood, obtained at baseline. This TCR derives from an adult who was a healthcare worker with PCR-confirmed SARS-CoV-2 infection or an uninfected control (not recorded which). The donor label of this sample is uncertain.

CDR3: CASRSRGPGTGELFF. Here the CDR3 DNA reads TGTGCCAGCAGAAGCAGGGGGCCGGGGACCGGGGAGCTGTTTTTT. The rearrangement links TRBV11-2 to TRBJ2-2; 8 bases line up with TRBD1. This CDR3 has 15 residues. Germline loops: CDR1 SGHAT, CDR2 FQNNGV. V shed 6 bases and J 5 bases; nucleotides not matched to a gene: 8.